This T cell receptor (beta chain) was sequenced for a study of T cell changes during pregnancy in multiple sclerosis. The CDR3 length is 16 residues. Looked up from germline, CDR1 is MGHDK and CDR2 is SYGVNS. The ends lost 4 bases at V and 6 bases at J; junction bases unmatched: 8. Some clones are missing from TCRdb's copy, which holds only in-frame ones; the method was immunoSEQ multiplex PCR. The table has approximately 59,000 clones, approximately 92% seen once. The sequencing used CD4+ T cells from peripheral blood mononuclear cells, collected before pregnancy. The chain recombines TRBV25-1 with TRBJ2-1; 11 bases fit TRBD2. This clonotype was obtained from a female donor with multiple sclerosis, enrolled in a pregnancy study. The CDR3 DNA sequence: TGTGCCAGCAGTGGGTTCCTAGCGGGAGGTAGCAATGAGCAGTTCTTC. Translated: CASSGFLAGGSNEQFF.